A selection of T cell receptor beta chains follows, all from one sample in a study of cytomegalovirus exposure and HLA in healthy donors. Libraries were prepared by immunoSEQ multiplex PCR; TCRdb keeps only in-frame clonotypes and omits some of them. Among around 200,000 clones listed, roughly 80% were seen once. Sequencing used PBMCs. The receptor source for this set is a girl aged 5 to 17 in good health and CMV-seronegative. Each CDR3 is given with its conserved first and last residue. Each record gives: clone size, J gene, D gene, V gene, CDR3 DNA, CDR3 protein. The D gene is left open where the match is weak. Clone size is stated in some rows and not others, as once, few, many or a class when expanded.

abundance: NA; j_gene: TRBJ1-5; d_gene: NA; v_gene: TRBV9; CDR3nt: TGTGCCAGCAGCTCTGGACAGTTCCCTAGCAATCAGCCCCAGCATTTT; CDR3aa: CASSSGQFPSNQPQHF
abundance: NA; j_gene: TRBJ1-1; d_gene: TRBD1; v_gene: TRBV6-6; CDR3nt: TGTGCCAGCAGTTACCGACAGGGGAGCACTGAAGCTTTCTTT; CDR3aa: CASSYRQGSTEAFF
abundance: NA; j_gene: TRBJ2-5; d_gene: TRBD1; v_gene: TRBV5-1; CDR3nt: TGCGCCAACCTTAGGACAGGGCCAGAGACCCAGTACTTC; CDR3aa: CANLRTGPETQYF
abundance: NA; j_gene: TRBJ1-2; d_gene: TRBD1; v_gene: TRBV7-2; CDR3nt: TGTGCCAGCAGCTTAGGGCCAGGGGGCATCGGACCCTATGGCTACACCTTC; CDR3aa: CASSLGPGGIGPYGYTF
abundance: NA; j_gene: TRBJ2-1; d_gene: NA; v_gene: TRBV5-1; CDR3nt: TGCGCCAGCAGCTTGATATCGGGAGAGGTCTACAATGAGCAGTTCTTC; CDR3aa: CASSLISGEVYNEQFF
abundance: NA; j_gene: TRBJ2-4; d_gene: NA; v_gene: TRBV6-5; CDR3nt: TGTGCCAGCAGAAATCAGGGCAACATTCAGTACTTC; CDR3aa: CASRNQGNIQYF
abundance: NA; j_gene: TRBJ1-3; d_gene: TRBD1; v_gene: TRBV9; CDR3nt: TGTGCCAGCAGACCCCCAGGGGGAACTGGAAACACCATATATTTT; CDR3aa: CASRPPGGTGNTIYF
abundance: NA; j_gene: TRBJ2-1; d_gene: NA; v_gene: TRBV28; CDR3nt: TGTGCCAGCAGTCGACAGGCCCGGGATGAGCAGTTCTTC; CDR3aa: CASSRQARDEQFF
abundance: few; j_gene: TRBJ2-2; d_gene: NA; v_gene: TRBV6-1; CDR3nt: TGTGCCAGCAGAGTCCAACTACTGAACACCGGGGAGCTGTTTTTT; CDR3aa: CASRVQLLNTGELFF
abundance: NA; j_gene: TRBJ2-3; d_gene: NA; v_gene: TRBV9; CDR3nt: TGTGCCAGCAGCGTAGAAGGGAGGACAGATACGCAGTATTTT; CDR3aa: CASSVEGRTDTQYF
abundance: NA; j_gene: TRBJ1-1; d_gene: NA; v_gene: TRBV30; CDR3nt: TGTGCCTGGGGCCACCGGCGTAGCCTGAACACTGAAGCTTTCTTT; CDR3aa: CAWGHRRSLNTEAFF
abundance: once; j_gene: TRBJ2-3; d_gene: NA; v_gene: TRBV28; CDR3nt: TGTGCCAGCAGTCGGGAGCAAGACCCCTCGGACACAGATACGCAGTATTTT; CDR3aa: CASSREQDPSDTDTQYF
abundance: NA; j_gene: TRBJ2-6; d_gene: TRBD2; v_gene: TRBV7-8; CDR3nt: TGTGCCAGCAGCCCACTAGCGTCGGTTGGCAGGCCTTGGGGGGCCAACGTCCTGACTTTC; CDR3aa: CASSPLASVGRPWGANVLTF
abundance: NA; j_gene: TRBJ1-5; d_gene: NA; v_gene: TRBV5-8; CDR3nt: TGTGTCAGCAGCTTACGAACAGCTCCCTCAAATCAGCCCCAGCATTTT; CDR3aa: CVSSLRTAPSNQPQHF
abundance: NA; j_gene: TRBJ1-2; d_gene: TRBD1; v_gene: TRBV19; CDR3nt: TGTGCCAGTAGGCAGGGGGACTATGGCTACACCTTC; CDR3aa: CASRQGDYGYTF
abundance: NA; j_gene: TRBJ2-1; d_gene: TRBD2; v_gene: TRBV6-4; CDR3nt: TGTGCCAGCAGTGACTCCGGGACTAGCAATGAGCAGTTCTTC; CDR3aa: CASSDSGTSNEQFF
abundance: NA; j_gene: TRBJ1-2; d_gene: TRBD1; v_gene: TRBV7-9; CDR3nt: TGTGCCAGCAGCTTAGGTAGACAGGGCCCAGGGAACTATGGCTACACCTTC; CDR3aa: CASSLGRQGPGNYGYTF
abundance: NA; j_gene: TRBJ2-1; d_gene: TRBD2; v_gene: TRBV9; CDR3nt: TGTGCCAGCAGCGTAGCTCCCCGGACTAGCGGGGGAACCAAGGACAATGAGCAGTTCTTC; CDR3aa: CASSVAPRTSGGTKDNEQFF
abundance: NA; j_gene: TRBJ1-1; d_gene: TRBD1; v_gene: TRBV11-2; CDR3nt: TGTGCCAGCAGCCCTCGGACAGGGCAAGCTTTCTTT; CDR3aa: CASSPRTGQAFF
abundance: NA; j_gene: TRBJ2-2; d_gene: TRBD2; v_gene: TRBV11-2; CDR3nt: TGTGCCAGCAGCCCCATAGCGGGGGAGTCCACCGGGGAGCTGTTTTTT; CDR3aa: CASSPIAGESTGELFF
abundance: NA; j_gene: TRBJ2-7; d_gene: TRBD2; v_gene: TRBV7-2; CDR3nt: TGTGCCAGCAGCCGCGAGGGGACTAGCGGGGGCCACGAGCAGTACTTC; CDR3aa: CASSREGTSGGHEQYF
abundance: few; j_gene: TRBJ1-2; d_gene: TRBD1; v_gene: TRBV4-1; CDR3nt: TGCGCCAGTACCGGAAATGTAGGTACAGGGGAGAACTATGGCTACACCTTC; CDR3aa: CASTGNVGTGENYGYTF
abundance: NA; j_gene: TRBJ2-3; d_gene: NA; v_gene: TRBV7-8; CDR3nt: TGTGCCAGCAGCCTGAGGGACTCCCGGTGGTATTTT; CDR3aa: CASSLRDSRWYF
abundance: NA; j_gene: TRBJ2-7; d_gene: NA; v_gene: TRBV5-4; CDR3nt: TGTGCCAGCAGCCCCAACCGGGGGATCTCCTACGAGCAGTACTTC; CDR3aa: CASSPNRGISYEQYF
abundance: once; j_gene: TRBJ1-2; d_gene: NA; v_gene: TRBV10-3; CDR3nt: TGTGCCATCAGTGACCGCGCAGGGGATAACTATGGCTACACCTTC; CDR3aa: CAISDRAGDNYGYTF
abundance: once; j_gene: TRBJ1-1; d_gene: NA; v_gene: TRBV28; CDR3nt: TGTGCCAGCAGTTTATCGGGAGGCTCGAACACTGAAGCTTTCTTT; CDR3aa: CASSLSGGSNTEAFF
abundance: NA; j_gene: TRBJ2-3; d_gene: NA; v_gene: TRBV28; CDR3nt: TGTGCCAGCAGTTTGTCGGGGGTGTCAGATACGCAGTATTTT; CDR3aa: CASSLSGVSDTQYF
abundance: NA; j_gene: TRBJ1-2; d_gene: TRBD1; v_gene: TRBV9; CDR3nt: TGTGCCAGCAGCGTAAGCCTCCAGGACAGGCCACGCTACACCTTC; CDR3aa: CASSVSLQDRPRYTF
abundance: NA; j_gene: TRBJ2-7; d_gene: TRBD1; v_gene: TRBV27; CDR3nt: TGTGCCAGCACGGGACAGGGGTCCCTCGAGCAGTACTTC; CDR3aa: CASTGQGSLEQYF
abundance: NA; j_gene: TRBJ1-2; d_gene: NA; v_gene: TRBV23-1; CDR3nt: TGCGCCAGCAGTCAATCTCGGGGGTTCAGCTATGGCTACACCTTC; CDR3aa: CASSQSRGFSYGYTF
abundance: NA; j_gene: TRBJ2-7; d_gene: NA; v_gene: TRBV5-5; CDR3nt: TGTGCCAGCCGCCCGGGGGGCGCAGGGAGTCCGCCCTACGAGCAGTACTTC; CDR3aa: CASRPGGAGSPPYEQYF
abundance: NA; j_gene: TRBJ2-1; d_gene: TRBD2; v_gene: TRBV18; CDR3nt: TGTGCCAGCTCACGCGGCGGGACTAGGGGTTCGTATGAGCAGTTCTTC; CDR3aa: CASSRGGTRGSYEQFF
abundance: NA; j_gene: TRBJ1-5; d_gene: NA; v_gene: TRBV4-1; CDR3nt: TGCGCCAGCAGCCCTCAGGCGGGGTGGCATAGCAATCAGCCCCAGCATTTT; CDR3aa: CASSPQAGWHSNQPQHF
abundance: NA; j_gene: TRBJ2-2; d_gene: TRBD1; v_gene: TRBV27; CDR3nt: TGTGCCAGCAGGGACAGGGAAGCCGGGGAGCTGTTTTTT; CDR3aa: CASRDREAGELFF
abundance: NA; j_gene: TRBJ2-5; d_gene: TRBD1; v_gene: TRBV7-2; CDR3nt: TGTGCCAGCAGCCCTGGACAGGGGCGGGAGACCCAGTACTTC; CDR3aa: CASSPGQGRETQYF